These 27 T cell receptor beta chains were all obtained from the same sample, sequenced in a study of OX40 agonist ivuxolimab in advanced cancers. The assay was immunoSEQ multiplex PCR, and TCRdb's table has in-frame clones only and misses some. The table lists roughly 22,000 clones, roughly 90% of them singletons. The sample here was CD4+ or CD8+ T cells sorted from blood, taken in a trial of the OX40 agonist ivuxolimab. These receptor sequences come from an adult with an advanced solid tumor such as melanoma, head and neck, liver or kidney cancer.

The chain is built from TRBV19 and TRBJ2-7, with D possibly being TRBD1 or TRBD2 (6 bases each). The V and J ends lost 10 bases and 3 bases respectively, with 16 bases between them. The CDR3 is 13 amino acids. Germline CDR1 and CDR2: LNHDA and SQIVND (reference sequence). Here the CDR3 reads CATEGHGGYEQYF. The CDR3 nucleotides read TGTGCCACCGAGGGACACGGGGGCTACGAGCAGTACTTC.

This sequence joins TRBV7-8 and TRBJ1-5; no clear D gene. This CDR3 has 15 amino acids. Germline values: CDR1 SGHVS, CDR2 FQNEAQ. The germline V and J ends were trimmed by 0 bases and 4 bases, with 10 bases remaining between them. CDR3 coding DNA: TGTGCCAGCAGCTTAGCTGGTAGTGGGAATCAGCCCCAGCATTTT. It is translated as CASSLAGSGNQPQHF.

The CDR3 protein is CASSLFRGTSNQPQHF. DNA of the CDR3: TGTGCCAGCAGCTTGTTTCGGGGGACTAGCAATCAGCCCCAGCATTTT. This chain uses TRBV5-8 with TRBJ1-5; D might be TRBD1 (5 bases). Trimming pared 1 base from V and 0 bases from J, leaving 11 bases between. The length of the CDR3 is 16 residues. Germline V gene sequence: CDR1 SGHTS, CDR2 YDEGEE.

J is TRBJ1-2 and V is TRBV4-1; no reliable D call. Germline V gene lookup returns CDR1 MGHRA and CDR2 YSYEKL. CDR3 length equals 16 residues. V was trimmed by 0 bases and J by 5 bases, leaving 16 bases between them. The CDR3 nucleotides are TGCGCCAGCAGCCAAGATCGGGCCGCCGAAAGGTATGGCTACACCTTC. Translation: CASSQDRAAERYGYTF.

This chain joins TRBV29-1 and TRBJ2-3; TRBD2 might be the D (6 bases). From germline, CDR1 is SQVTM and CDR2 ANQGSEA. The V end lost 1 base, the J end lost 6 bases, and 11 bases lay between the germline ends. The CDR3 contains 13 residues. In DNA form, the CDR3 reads TGCAGCGTTGAAGTAACTAGCCGTGATACGCAGTATTTT. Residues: CSVEVTSRDTQYF.

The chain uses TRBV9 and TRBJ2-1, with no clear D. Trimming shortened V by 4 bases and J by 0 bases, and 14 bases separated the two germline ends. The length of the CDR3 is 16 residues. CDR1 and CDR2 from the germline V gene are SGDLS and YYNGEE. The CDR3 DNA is TGTGCCAGCAGCCCCTTCCTAGGGAACTCCTACAATGAGCAGTTCTTC. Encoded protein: CASSPFLGNSYNEQFF.

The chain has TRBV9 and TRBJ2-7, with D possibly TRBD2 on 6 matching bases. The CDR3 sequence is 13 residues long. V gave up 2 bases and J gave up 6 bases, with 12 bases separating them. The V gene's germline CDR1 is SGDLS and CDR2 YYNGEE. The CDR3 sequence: CASSVGGSGEQYF. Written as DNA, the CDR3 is TGTGCCAGCAGCGTGGGGGGATCGGGCGAGCAGTACTTC.

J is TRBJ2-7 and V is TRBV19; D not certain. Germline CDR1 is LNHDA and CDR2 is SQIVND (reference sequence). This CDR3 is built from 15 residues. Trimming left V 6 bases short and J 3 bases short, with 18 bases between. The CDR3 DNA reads TGTGCCAGTAGACCTAAAGACCGGGCCGACTACGAGCAGTACTTC. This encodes CASRPKDRADYEQYF.

This CDR3 reads CASSMGLAGGANIQYF. The CDR3 bases are TGTGCCAGTAGTATGGGACTAGCGGGAGGGGCAAACATTCAGTACTTC. V is TRBV19 and J is TRBJ2-4; the match to TRBD2 covers 16 bases. Germline assignment: CDR1 LNHDA and CDR2 SQIVND (reference sequence). V was pared by 3 bases and J by 6 bases, with 2 bases of the junction left unmatched. The length of the CDR3 is 16 residues.

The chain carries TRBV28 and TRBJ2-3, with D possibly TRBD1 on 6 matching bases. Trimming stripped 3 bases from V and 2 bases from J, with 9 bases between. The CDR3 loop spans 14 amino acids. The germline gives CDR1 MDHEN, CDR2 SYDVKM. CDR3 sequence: CASSFGTNTDTQYF. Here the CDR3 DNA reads TGTGCCAGCAGTTTCGGGACAAACACAGATACGCAGTATTTT. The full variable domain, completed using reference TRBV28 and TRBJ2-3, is DVKVTQSSRYLVKRTGEKVFLECVQDMDHENMFWYRQDPGLGLRLIYFSYDVKMKEKGDIPEGYSVSREKKERFSLILESASTNQTSMYLCASSFGTNTDTQYFGPGTRLTVL.

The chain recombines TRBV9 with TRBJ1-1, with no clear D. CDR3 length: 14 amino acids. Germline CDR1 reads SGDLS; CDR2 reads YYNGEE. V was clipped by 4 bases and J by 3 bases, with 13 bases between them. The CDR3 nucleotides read TGTGCCAGCAGCATGGGCCCCAGAGACACTGAAGCTTTCTTT. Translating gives CASSMGPRDTEAFF.

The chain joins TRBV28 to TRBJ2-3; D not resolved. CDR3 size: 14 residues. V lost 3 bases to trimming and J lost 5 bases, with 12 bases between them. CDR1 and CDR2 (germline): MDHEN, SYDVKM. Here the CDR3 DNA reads TGTGCCAGCAGTTTGGATACGGCAGGAGATACGCAGTATTTT. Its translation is CASSLDTAGDTQYF.

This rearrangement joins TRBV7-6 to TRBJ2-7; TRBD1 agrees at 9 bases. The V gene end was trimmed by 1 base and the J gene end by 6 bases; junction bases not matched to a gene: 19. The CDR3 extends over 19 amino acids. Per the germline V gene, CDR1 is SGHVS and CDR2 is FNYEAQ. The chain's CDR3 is CASSLEPPTSGTGIGEQYF. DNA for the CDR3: TGTGCCAGCAGCTTAGAACCCCCCACTTCCGGGACAGGGATTGGCGAGCAGTACTTC.

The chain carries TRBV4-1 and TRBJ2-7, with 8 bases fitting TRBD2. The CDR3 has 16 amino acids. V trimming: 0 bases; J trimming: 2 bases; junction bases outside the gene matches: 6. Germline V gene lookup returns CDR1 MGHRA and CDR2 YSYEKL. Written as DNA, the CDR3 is TGCGCCAGCAGCCAAGAGGGACTAGTGGAAACCTACGAGCAGTACTTC. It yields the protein CASSQEGLVETYEQYF.

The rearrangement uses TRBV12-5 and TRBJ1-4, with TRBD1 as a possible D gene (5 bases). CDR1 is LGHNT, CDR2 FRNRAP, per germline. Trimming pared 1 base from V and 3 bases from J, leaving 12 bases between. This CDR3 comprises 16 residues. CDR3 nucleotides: TGTGCTAGTGGTTTGGAGGCGGGGGATGCTAATGAAAAACTGTTTTTT. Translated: CASGLEAGDANEKLFF.

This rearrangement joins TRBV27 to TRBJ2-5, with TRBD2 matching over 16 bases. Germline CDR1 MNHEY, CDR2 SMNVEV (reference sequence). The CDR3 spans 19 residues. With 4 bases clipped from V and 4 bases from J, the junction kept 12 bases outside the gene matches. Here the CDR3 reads CASSSTPGLAGGPLETQYF. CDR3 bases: TGTGCCAGCAGTTCCACCCCGGGACTAGCGGGAGGGCCGCTAGAGACCCAGTACTTC.

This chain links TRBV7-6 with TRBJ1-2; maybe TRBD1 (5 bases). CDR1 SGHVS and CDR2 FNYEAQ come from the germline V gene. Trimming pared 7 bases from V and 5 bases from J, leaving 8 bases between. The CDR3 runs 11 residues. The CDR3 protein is CASTEGYGYTF. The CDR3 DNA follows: TGTGCCAGCACTGAGGGGTATGGCTACACCTTC.

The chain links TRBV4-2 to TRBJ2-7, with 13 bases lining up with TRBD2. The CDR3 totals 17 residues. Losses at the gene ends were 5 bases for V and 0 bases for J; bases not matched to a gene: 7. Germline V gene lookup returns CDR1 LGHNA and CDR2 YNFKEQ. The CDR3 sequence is CASSLGTSGTSSYEQYF. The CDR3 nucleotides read TGTGCCAGCAGCTTGGGGACTAGCGGGACCAGCTCCTACGAGCAGTACTTC.

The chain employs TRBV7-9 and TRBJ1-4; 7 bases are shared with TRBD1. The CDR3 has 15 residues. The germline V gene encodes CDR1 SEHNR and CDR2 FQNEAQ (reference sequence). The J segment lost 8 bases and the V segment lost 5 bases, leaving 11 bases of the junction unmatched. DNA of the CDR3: TGTGCCAGCAGCCTGCTTCAGGGGGGTGGAGAAAAACTGTTTTTT. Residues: CASSLLQGGGEKLFF.

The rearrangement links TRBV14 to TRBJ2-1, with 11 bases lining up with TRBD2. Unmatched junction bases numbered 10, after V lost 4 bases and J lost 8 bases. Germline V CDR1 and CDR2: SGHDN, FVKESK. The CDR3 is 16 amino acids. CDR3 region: CASSLLAGGYGDEQFF. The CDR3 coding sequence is TGTGCCAGCAGCCTTCTAGCGGGAGGTTACGGCGATGAGCAGTTCTTC.

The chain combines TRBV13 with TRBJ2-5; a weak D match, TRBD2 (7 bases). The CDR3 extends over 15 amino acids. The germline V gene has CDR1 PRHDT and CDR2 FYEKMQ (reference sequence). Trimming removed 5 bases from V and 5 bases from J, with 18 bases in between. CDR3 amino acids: CASSAFEGRGETQYF. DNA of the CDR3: TGTGCCAGCAGCGCCTTCGAGGGGAGGGGGGAGACCCAGTACTTC.

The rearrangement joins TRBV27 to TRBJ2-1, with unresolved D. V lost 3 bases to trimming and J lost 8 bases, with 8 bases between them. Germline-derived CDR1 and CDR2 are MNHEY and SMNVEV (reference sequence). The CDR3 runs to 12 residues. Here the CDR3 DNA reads TGTGCCAGCAGTTTCACGATGGATGAGCAGTTCTTC. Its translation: CASSFTMDEQFF.

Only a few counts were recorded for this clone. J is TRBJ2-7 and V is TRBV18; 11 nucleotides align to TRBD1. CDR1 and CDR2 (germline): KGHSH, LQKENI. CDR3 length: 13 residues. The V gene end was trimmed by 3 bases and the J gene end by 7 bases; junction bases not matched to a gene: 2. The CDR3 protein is CASSPGTGGEQYF. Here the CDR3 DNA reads TGTGCCAGCTCACCTGGGACAGGGGGGGAGCAGTACTTC.

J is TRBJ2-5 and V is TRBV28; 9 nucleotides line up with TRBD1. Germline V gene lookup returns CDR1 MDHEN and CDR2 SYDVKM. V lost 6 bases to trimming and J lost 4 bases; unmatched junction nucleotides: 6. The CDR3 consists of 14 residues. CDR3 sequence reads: CASSLTGGRETQYF. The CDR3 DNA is TGTGCCAGCAGCCTTACAGGGGGCCGAGAGACCCAGTACTTC.

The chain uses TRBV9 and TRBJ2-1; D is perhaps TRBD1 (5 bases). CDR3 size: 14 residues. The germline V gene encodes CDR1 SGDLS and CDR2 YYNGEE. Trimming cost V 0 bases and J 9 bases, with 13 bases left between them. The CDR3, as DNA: TGTGCCAGCAGCGTAGAGGCAGGGAAAGCTGAGCAGTTCTTC. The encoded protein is CASSVEAGKAEQFF.

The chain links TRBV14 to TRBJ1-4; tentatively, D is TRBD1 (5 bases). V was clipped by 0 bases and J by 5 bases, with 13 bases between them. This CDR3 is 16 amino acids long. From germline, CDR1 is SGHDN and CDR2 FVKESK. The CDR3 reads CASSQDLAGLNEKLFF. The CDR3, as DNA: TGTGCCAGCAGCCAAGATCTCGCAGGGTTGAATGAAAAACTGTTTTTT.

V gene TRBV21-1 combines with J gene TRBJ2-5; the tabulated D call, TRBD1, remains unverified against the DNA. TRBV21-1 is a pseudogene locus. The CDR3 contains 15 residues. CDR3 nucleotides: TGTGCCAGCAGCAAAGGAGCACAGGTTCTTGCGGCCCAGTACTTC. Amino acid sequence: CASSKGAQVLAAQYF.